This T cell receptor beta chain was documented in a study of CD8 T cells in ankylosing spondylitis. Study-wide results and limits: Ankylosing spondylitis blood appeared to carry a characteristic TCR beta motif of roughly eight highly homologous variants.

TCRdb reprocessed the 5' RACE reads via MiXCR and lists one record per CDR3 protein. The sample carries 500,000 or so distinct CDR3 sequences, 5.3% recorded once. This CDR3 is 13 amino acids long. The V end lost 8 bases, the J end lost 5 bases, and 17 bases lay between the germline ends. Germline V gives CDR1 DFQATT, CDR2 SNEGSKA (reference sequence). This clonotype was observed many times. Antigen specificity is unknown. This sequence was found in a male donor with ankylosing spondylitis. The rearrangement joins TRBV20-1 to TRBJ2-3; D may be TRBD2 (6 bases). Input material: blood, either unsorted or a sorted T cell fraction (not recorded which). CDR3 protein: CSTGRQGEDTQYF. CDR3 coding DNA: TGCAGTACGGGGAGGCAGGGAGAAGATACGCAGTATTTT.